This T cell receptor (beta chain) appears in the sequencing data of a study of identical twins. TCRdb recomputed calls from the 5' RACE reads with MiXCR, one row per CDR3 protein. The table records hundreds of thousands of distinct CDR3 sequences, 15% to 20% of them present only once. All of the donors were Caucasians in good health. The sample was also linked to a second study, of T cells expressing NK-cell markers.

This receptor was obtained from a woman under 30 in good health. Input material: PBMCs.

The chain's CDR3 is CASSQDQGRNSPLHF. The CDR3 DNA follows: TGCGCCAGCAGCCAAGATCAGGGGAGAAATTCACCCCTCCACTTT. This rearrangement joins TRBV4-1 to TRBJ1-6; tentatively, D is TRBD1 (6 bases). This CDR3 spans 15 amino acids. CDR1 and CDR2 from the germline V gene are MGHRA and YSYEKL. V lost 0 bases and J 7 bases, leaving 10 bases between the germline ends.